The clone carrying this TCR beta chain showed up many times. The CDR3 sequence is 13 residues long. From germline, CDR1 is SEHNR and CDR2 FQNEAQ (reference sequence). V lost 1 base to trimming and J lost 8 bases, with 9 bases between them. This entry comes from a study of T-cell reconstitution after alpha-beta-depleted transplantation in children. Preparation of the TCRbeta library involved a method that used unique molecular identifiers. TCRdb analysed the PCR reads with MiXCR anew, one entry per CDR3 protein. The data hold around 200,000 distinct CDR3 sequences, with approximately 6.8% observed a single time.

The source of this sequence is a human donor who donated a stem cell graft to a child with Wiskott-Aldrich syndrome. The chain employs TRBV7-9 and TRBJ2-1; D is unresolved. Material: PBMCs from the stem cell graft donor, obtained from the stem cell graft. The CDR3 nucleotides read TGTGCCAGCAGCTTAGACCCTACCTATGAGCAGTTCTTC. Its protein is CASSLDPTYEQFF.